This T cell receptor beta chain originates from a study of T cell responses to AZD1222 COVID-19 vaccine. Findings and limits, study-wide: Spike-specific TCR depth and breadth grew after two AZD1222 doses. The study sampled repertoires only after the peak T cell response.

The table came from immunoSEQ multiplex PCR; TCRdb's copy has only in-frame clones and leaves some out. This sample yields some 130,000 clones, of which 84% are seen a single time; 4.1% belongs to the top ten. This clone has a single count. No antigen is known for it. J was trimmed by 0 bases and V by 7 bases; bases with no gene match: 7. Germline CDR1 SNHLY, CDR2 FYNNEI. The CDR3 is made up of 15 amino acids. This receptor was obtained from an adult in good health. The specimen was peripheral blood, collected on day 0 of AZD1222 vaccination. The rearrangement uses TRBV2 and TRBJ2-3; 7 bases line up with TRBD2. CDR3 region: CASTQREGSTDTQYF. In DNA form, the CDR3 reads TGTGCCAGCACCCAGAGGGAGGGAAGCACAGATACGCAGTATTTT. Based on the CDR3 plus reference TRBV2 and TRBJ2-3, the full variable domain is EPEVTQTPSHQVTQMGQEVILRCVPISNHLYFYWYRQILGQKVEFLVSFYNNEISEKSEIFDDQFSVERPDGSNFTLKIRSTKLEDSAMYFCASTQREGSTDTQYFGPGTRLTVL.